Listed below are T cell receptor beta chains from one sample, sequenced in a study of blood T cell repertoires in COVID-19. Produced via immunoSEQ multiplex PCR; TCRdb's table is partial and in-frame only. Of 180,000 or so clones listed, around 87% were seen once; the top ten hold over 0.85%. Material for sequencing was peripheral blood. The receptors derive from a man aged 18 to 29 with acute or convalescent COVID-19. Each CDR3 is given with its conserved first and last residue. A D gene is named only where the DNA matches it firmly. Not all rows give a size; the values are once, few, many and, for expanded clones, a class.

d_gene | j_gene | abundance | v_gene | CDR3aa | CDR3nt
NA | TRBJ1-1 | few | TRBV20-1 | CSAHDYEAFF | TGCAGTGCTCACGACTATGAAGCTTTCTTT
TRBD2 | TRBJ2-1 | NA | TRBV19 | CASNSPPGLAGNEQFF | TGTGCCAGTAACTCACCTCCGGGACTAGCGGGGAATGAGCAGTTCTTC
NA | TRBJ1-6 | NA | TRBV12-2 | CASRLDLIRSSYNSPLHF | TGTGCAAGTCGCTTAGATTTAATTAGAAGCTCCTATAATTCACCCCTCCACTTT
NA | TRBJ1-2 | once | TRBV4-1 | CASSAGSGYGYTF | TGCGCCAGCAGCGCAGGTAGTGGGTATGGCTACACCTTC
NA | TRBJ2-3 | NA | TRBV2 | CASSGSSTDTQYF | TGTGCCAGCAGTGGTTCTAGCACAGATACGCAGTATTTT
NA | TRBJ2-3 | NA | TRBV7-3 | CASSLTHRATDTQYF | TGTGCCAGCAGCTTAACCCATCGAGCTACAGATACGCAGTATTTT
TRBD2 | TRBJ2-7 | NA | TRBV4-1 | CASSQGPGTSGEQYF | TGCGCCAGCAGCCAAGGTCCCGGGACTAGTGGCGAGCAGTACTTC
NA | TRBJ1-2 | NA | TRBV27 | CASSSGANYGYTF | TGTGCCAGCAGTTCAGGGGCTAACTATGGCTACACCTTC
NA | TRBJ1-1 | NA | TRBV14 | CASHSRAGAEAFF | TGTGCCAGTCACTCCAGGGCGGGGGCTGAAGCTTTCTTT
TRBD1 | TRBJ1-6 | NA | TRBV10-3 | CAIRGDSSSYNSPLHF | TGTGCCATCAGGGGGGACAGCAGCTCCTATAATTCACCCCTCCACTTT
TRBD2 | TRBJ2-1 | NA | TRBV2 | CASSPLAPLGNEQFF | TGTGCCAGCAGCCCACTAGCGCCCCTCGGGAATGAGCAGTTCTTC
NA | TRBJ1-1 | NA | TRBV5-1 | CASSLEVGSHTEAFF | TGCGCCAGCAGCTTGGAGGTGGGCTCCCACACTGAAGCTTTCTTT
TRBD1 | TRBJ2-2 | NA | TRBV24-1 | CATRDRGRSGELFF | TGTGCCACCAGGGACAGGGGGCGCTCGGGGGAGCTGTTTTTT
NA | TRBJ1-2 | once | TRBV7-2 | CASSQGHNNYGYTF | TGTGCCAGCAGCCAGGGACACAATAACTATGGCTACACCTTC
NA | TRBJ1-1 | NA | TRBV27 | CASSLKGQGGTEAFF | TGTGCCAGCAGTTTGAAAGGGCAGGGCGGCACTGAAGCTTTCTTT
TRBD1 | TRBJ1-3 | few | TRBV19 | CASIGGGGGENTIYF | TGTGCCAGTATCGGAGGGGGCGGAGGAGAAAACACCATATATTTT
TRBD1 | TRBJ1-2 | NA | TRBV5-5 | CASSLGPGTDYGYTF | TGTGCCAGCAGCTTGGGGCCTGGGACAGACTATGGCTACACCTTC
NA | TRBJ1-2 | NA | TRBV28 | CASSLTRETNYGYTF | TGTGCCAGCAGCCTGACACGGGAGACAAACTATGGCTACACCTTC
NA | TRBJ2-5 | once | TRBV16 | CASSQSGHLQETQYF | TGTGCCAGCAGCCAATCTGGACACCTCCAAGAGACCCAGTACTTC
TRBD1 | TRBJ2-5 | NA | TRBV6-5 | CASSPGQQETQYF | TGTGCCAGCAGTCCGGGACAGCAAGAGACCCAGTACTTC
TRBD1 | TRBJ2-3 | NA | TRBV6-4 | CASSDAGGADTQYF | TGTGCCAGCAGTGACGCAGGGGGCGCAGATACGCAGTATTTT
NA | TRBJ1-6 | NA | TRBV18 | CASSPGGSNSPLHF | TGTGCCAGCTCACCCGGCGGTAGTAATTCACCCCTCCACTTT
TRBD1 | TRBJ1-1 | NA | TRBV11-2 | CASSLSGQGVAFF | TGTGCCAGCAGCTTATCGGGACAGGGGGTAGCTTTCTTT
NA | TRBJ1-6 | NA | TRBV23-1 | CASSQFTSSYNSPLHF | TGCGCCAGCAGTCAATTCACGAGCTCCTATAATTCACCCCTCCACTTT
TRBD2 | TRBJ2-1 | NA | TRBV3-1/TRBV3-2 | CASSQPGTSANEQFF | TGTGCCAGCAGCCAACCCGGGACTAGCGCCAATGAGCAGTTCTTC
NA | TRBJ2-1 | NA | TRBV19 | CASSTALRGTGRLGEQFF | TGTGCCAGTAGTACGGCCCTACGGGGGACGGGCAGGCTTGGTGAGCAGTTCTTC
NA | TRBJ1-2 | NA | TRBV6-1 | CASSEAYGNYGYTF | TGTGCCAGCAGTGAAGCGTACGGTAACTATGGCTACACCTTC
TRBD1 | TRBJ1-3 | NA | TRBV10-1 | CASRETDRDAGNTIYF | TGCGCCAGCAGGGAAACGGACAGGGACGCTGGAAACACCATATATTTT
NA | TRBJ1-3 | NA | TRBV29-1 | CSVEDDSSGNTIYF | TGCAGCGTTGAAGACGACAGCTCTGGAAACACCATATATTTT
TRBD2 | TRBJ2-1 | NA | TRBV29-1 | CSVEGLAGAYNEQFF | TGCAGCGTTGAGGGACTAGCGGGGGCCTACAATGAGCAGTTCTTC
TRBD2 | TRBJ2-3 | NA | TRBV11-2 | CASSARRLAGFPDTQYF | TGTGCCAGCAGCGCCCGAAGACTAGCGGGGTTCCCAGATACGCAGTATTTT
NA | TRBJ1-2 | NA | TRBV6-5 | CASSYSFPGQGHGYTF | TGTGCCAGCAGTTACTCATTTCCCGGGCAGGGGCATGGCTACACCTTC
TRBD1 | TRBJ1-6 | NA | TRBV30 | CAWSPTGNSPLHF | TGTGCCTGGAGTCCGACAGGGAATTCACCCCTCCACTTT
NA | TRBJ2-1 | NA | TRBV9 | CASSHPRDGISYNEQFF | TGTGCCAGCAGCCACCCCCGAGACGGGATCTCCTACAATGAGCAGTTCTTC
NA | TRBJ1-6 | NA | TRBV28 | CASSPRGSSYNSPLHF | TGTGCCAGCAGTCCCAGGGGAAGCTCCTATAATTCACCCCTCCACTTT
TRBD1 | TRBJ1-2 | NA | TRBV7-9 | CASSLRQGGIGYTF | TGTGCCAGCAGCTTAAGACAGGGCGGCATTGGCTACACCTTC
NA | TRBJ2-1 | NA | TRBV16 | CASSLAGDEQFF | TGTGCCAGCAGCCTTGCCGGGGATGAGCAGTTCTTC
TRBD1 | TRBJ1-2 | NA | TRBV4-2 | CASSPDRGRNDGYTF | TGTGCCAGCAGCCCCGACAGGGGGCGAAATGATGGCTACACCTTC
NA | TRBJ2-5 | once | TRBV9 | CASSVGDTRGRETQYF | TGTGCCAGCAGCGTCGGGGACACTCGAGGAAGAGAGACCCAGTACTTC
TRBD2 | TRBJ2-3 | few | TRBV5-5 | CASSPRLAGGIDTQYF | TGTGCCAGCAGCCCTCGACTAGCGGGGGGCATAGATACGCAGTATTTT
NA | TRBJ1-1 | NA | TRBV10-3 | CAISESSQGDTEAFF | TGTGCCATCAGTGAGTCGAGCCAGGGTGACACTGAAGCTTTCTTT
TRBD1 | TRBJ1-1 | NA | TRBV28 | CASSFPRTGGGTEAFF | TGTGCCAGCAGTTTCCCTAGGACAGGGGGCGGGACTGAAGCTTTCTTT
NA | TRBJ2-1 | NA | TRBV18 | CASSPPGDNEQFF | TGTGCCAGCTCACCACCCGGGGACAATGAGCAGTTCTTC
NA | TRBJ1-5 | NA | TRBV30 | CAWSVYGGGLSNQPQHF | TGTGCCTGGAGTGTATATGGGGGGGGGCTTAGCAATCAGCCCCAGCATTTT
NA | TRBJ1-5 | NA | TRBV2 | CASSADLWKPQHF | TGTGCCAGCAGTGCCGACTTATGGAAGCCCCAGCATTTT
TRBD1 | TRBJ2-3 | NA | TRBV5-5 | CASSQGPGTGVLDTQYF | TGTGCCAGCAGCCAAGGGCCCGGGACAGGGGTATTAGATACGCAGTATTTT
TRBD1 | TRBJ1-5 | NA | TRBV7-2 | CASSLYPGTDFYSNQPQHF | TGTGCCAGCAGCTTATATCCCGGGACAGATTTCTATAGCAATCAGCCCCAGCATTTT
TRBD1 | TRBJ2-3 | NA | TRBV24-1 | CATSDFLTGGGFTDTQYF | TGTGCCACCAGTGATTTCCTTACAGGGGGCGGTTTCACAGATACGCAGTATTTT
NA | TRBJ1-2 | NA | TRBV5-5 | CASSPLGKEWLGYTF | TGTGCCAGCAGCCCCCTAGGCAAGGAATGGCTCGGCTACACCTTC
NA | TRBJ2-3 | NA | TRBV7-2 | CATTSGGGGADTQYF | TGTGCCACCACCTCAGGCGGAGGTGGTGCAGATACGCAGTATTTT